The 23 T cell receptor beta chains in this list originate from one sample, sequenced in a study of cytomegalovirus exposure and HLA in healthy donors. Amplification used 60 Vbeta primers and 13 Jbeta primers. Repertoires were generated with immunoSEQ multiplex PCR, while TCRdb's copy carries only in-frame clones and drops some. The sample has fewer than 250,000 clones; about four fifths are singletons. Sequenced: PBMCs. These receptors came from a man younger than 35 in good health and CMV-seronegative.

The V gene is TRBV7-9, the J gene TRBJ2-3, with 8 positions matching TRBD2. J was trimmed by 2 bases and V by 3 bases; bases with no gene match: 1. This CDR3 has 14 amino acids. From germline, CDR1 is SEHNR and CDR2 FQNEAQ (reference sequence). DNA for the CDR3: TGTGCCAGCAGCTTTAGCGGGAACACAGATACGCAGTATTTT. It yields the protein CASSFSGNTDTQYF.

The chain is built from TRBV6-1 and TRBJ1-1; TRBD1 might be the D (5 bases). Trimming removed 6 bases at V and 5 bases at J, with 7 bases between. CDR1 is MNHNS and CDR2 is SASEGT in the germline V gene. The CDR3 runs 11 residues. The CDR3 nucleotides are TGTGCCAGCAGACAGGTAACTGAAGCTTTCTTT. Its translation is CASRQVTEAFF.

The chain links TRBV10-3 to TRBJ2-5; the match to TRBD2 covers 16 bases. V shed 6 bases and J 0 bases; nucleotides not matched to a gene: 10. The CDR3 contains 19 residues. The germline gives CDR1 ENHRY, CDR2 SYGVKD. The CDR3 sequence: CAIRDTGTSGRGYQETQYF. CDR3 coding DNA: TGTGCCATCAGAGATACCGGGACTAGCGGGAGGGGGTACCAAGAGACCCAGTACTTC.

V and J are TRBV7-9 and TRBJ2-7; possible D gene TRBD2, 6 bases. The CDR3 length is 16 residues. The V end was cut by 5 bases, the J end by 4 bases, with 21 bases between. The germline V gene encodes CDR1 SEHNR and CDR2 FQNEAQ (reference sequence). The CDR3 DNA sequence: TGTGCCAGCAGCCAGCAGACTAGAATGAGCTCTTACGAGCAGTACTTC. Encoded protein: CASSQQTRMSSYEQYF.

This chain connects TRBV7-2 to TRBJ2-5; 7 bases align to TRBD1. The ends lost 4 bases at V and 4 bases at J; junction bases unmatched: 12. The CDR3 contains 16 residues. The V gene's germline CDR1 is SGHTA and CDR2 FQGNSA. CDR3 DNA: TGTGCCAGCAGCTCCCCCTACCCGACAGGGAGAGAGACCCAGTACTTC. Amino acids: CASSSPYPTGRETQYF.

The CDR3 DNA sequence: TGTGCCAGCAGCTTGGTTGGTAGCGGGGGGGGCACAGATACGCAGTATTTT. It yields the protein CASSLVGSGGGTDTQYF. The rearrangement uses TRBV5-4 and TRBJ2-3; the match to TRBD2 covers 11 bases. The CDR3 is made up of 17 amino acids. Germline CDR1 reads SGHNT; CDR2 reads YYREEE (reference sequence). V was clipped by 0 bases and J by 1 base; unmatched bases: 4.

The rearrangement uses TRBV7-2 and TRBJ1-2; unclear D gene. Germline V lookup: CDR1 SGHTA, CDR2 FQGNSA. The CDR3 is 13 residues long. V was shortened by 5 bases and J by 4 bases, with 11 bases between the two germline ends. For the CDR3, the DNA is TGTGCCAGCAGCCGACTGCCGTTCTATGGCTACACCTTC. Encoded protein: CASSRLPFYGYTF.

This chain joins TRBV4-3 and TRBJ2-1, with 10 bases lining up with TRBD2. The CDR3 spans 18 residues. V dropped 0 bases and J dropped 8; count of bases not matched to a gene: 13. Germline loops: CDR1 LGHNA, CDR2 YSLEER. The CDR3, as DNA: TGCGCCAGCAGCCAAGATTGGGGGCTAGCGGGGGATCGGTATGAGCAGTTCTTC. This encodes CASSQDWGLAGDRYEQFF.

The chain is built from TRBV4-1 and TRBJ1-2; D not resolved. The CDR3 has 16 amino acids. Trimming stripped 1 base from V and 5 bases from J, with 17 bases between. Per the germline V gene, CDR1 is MGHRA and CDR2 is YSYEKL. CDR3 nucleotides: TGCGCCAGCAGCCAAGGCGGGAATATCGGGGTATATGGCTACACCTTC. It is translated as CASSQGGNIGVYGYTF.

To note about this clone: Mismatch with germline at one junction end may stem from a read error. The rearrangement uses TRBV7-9 and TRBJ1-3; TRBD1 aligns across 7 bases. CDR1 and CDR2 (germline): SEHNR, FQNEAQ (reference sequence). This CDR3 is 19 amino acids long. CDR3 residues: CSSRPQTGLVSLAGNTIYF. In DNA, the CDR3 is TGTTCCAGCAGACCCCAGACAGGGTTAGTTTCGCTTGCTGGAAACACCATATATTTT. Full variable domain (rest looked up from reference TRBV7-9 and TRBJ1-3): DTGVSQNPRHKITKRGQNVTFRCDPISEHNRLYWYRQTLGQGPEFLTYFQNEAQLEKSRLLSDRFSAERPKGSFSTLEIQRTEQGDSAMYLCSSRPQTGLVSLAGNTIYFGEGSWLTVV.

This clone was observed a handful of times. The chain joins TRBV19 to TRBJ1-5; 8 bases agree with TRBD1. Looked up from germline, CDR1 is LNHDA and CDR2 is SQIVND (reference sequence). The CDR3 runs 13 residues. V shed 9 bases, J shed 4 bases, and the junction held 5 bases outside the gene matches. CDR3 bases: TGTGCCAGCACCGGACAGGGAAATCAGCCCCAGCATTTT. Encoded protein: CASTGQGNQPQHF.

The chain combines TRBV7-2 with TRBJ2-7; D perhaps matches TRBD1 (6 bases). The CDR3 has 15 residues. Per germline, CDR1 SGHTA and CDR2 FQGNSA. Trimming cost V 1 base and J 0 bases, with 10 bases left between them. CDR3 loop: CASSLVGTISYEQYF. DNA of the CDR3: TGTGCCAGCAGCTTAGTAGGGACAATCTCCTACGAGCAGTACTTC.

This rearrangement joins TRBV5-1 to TRBJ1-5; 8 bases agree with TRBD1. The CDR3 runs 14 residues. Per germline, CDR1 SGHRS and CDR2 YFSETQ. Losses at the gene ends were 0 bases for V and 4 bases for J; bases not matched to a gene: 0. CDR3 nucleotides: TGCGCCAGCAGCTTGGGGACAGGGAATCAGCCCCAGCATTTT. Protein: CASSLGTGNQPQHF. The full variable domain, with the rest looked up from reference TRBV5-1 and TRBJ1-5, is KAGVTQTPRYLIKTRGQQVTLSCSPISGHRSVSWYQQTPGQGLQFLFEYFSETQRNKGNFPGRFSGRQFSNSRSEMNVSTLELGDSALYLCASSLGTGNQPQHFGDGTRLSIL.

The chain combines TRBV5-1 with TRBJ1-2; D is unclear. Germline CDR1 reads SGHRS; CDR2 reads YFSETQ. V was pared by 4 bases and J by 8 bases, with 12 bases between. CDR3 size: 12 residues. CDR3 residues: CASSSTLGGYTF. The CDR3 DNA reads as TGCGCCAGCAGCAGCACTCTAGGCGGCTACACCTTC.

V and J are TRBV15 and TRBJ2-3; D is perhaps TRBD2 (7 bases). V was pared by 0 bases and J by 3 bases, with 13 bases between. The CDR3 covers 16 residues. Looked up from germline, CDR1 is LNHNV and CDR2 is YYDKDF (reference sequence). DNA of the CDR3: TGTGCCACCAGCAGAGATTACGAGGGGGGGACAGATACGCAGTATTTT. It is translated as CATSRDYEGGTDTQYF.

This chain connects TRBV11-2 to TRBJ2-6, with 10 bases matching TRBD1. The CDR3 consists of 19 residues. Per the germline V gene, CDR1 is SGHAT and CDR2 is FQNNGV. Losses at the gene ends were 6 bases for V and 4 bases for J; bases not matched to a gene: 15. This CDR3 reads CASRIPGQGVSGGANVLTF. The CDR3 DNA reads TGTGCCAGCAGGATACCAGGACAGGGGGTCTCAGGAGGGGCCAACGTCCTGACTTTC. Full variable domain (missing parts from reference TRBV11-2 and TRBJ2-6): EAGVAQSPRYKIIEKRQSVAFWCNPISGHATLYWYQQILGQGPKLLIQFQNNGVVDDSQLPKDRFSAERLKGVDSTLKIQPAKLEDSAVYLCASRIPGQGVSGGANVLTFGAGSRLTVL.

The chain recombines TRBV30 with TRBJ1-3; tentative D call: TRBD1 (5 bases). The V and J ends lost 2 bases and 2 bases respectively, with 16 bases between them. CDR3 size: 16 residues. Germline V gene data show CDR1 as GTSNPN and CDR2 as SVGIG (reference sequence). This chain's CDR3 is CAWSPFVGGTGNTIYF. CDR3 nucleotides: TGTGCCTGGAGTCCGTTCGTGGGGGGAACTGGAAACACCATATATTTT.

The chain couples TRBV4-1 to TRBJ1-6; D possibly corresponds to TRBD1 (5 bases). The CDR3 extends over 14 amino acids. The V gene lost 4 bases and the J gene lost 8 bases, with 12 bases spanning the gap. Germline V gene sequence: CDR1 MGHRA, CDR2 YSYEKL. CDR3 sequence (DNA): TGCGCCAGCAGCCCGACAGTTTTTTATTCACCCCTCCACTTT. Its translation: CASSPTVFYSPLHF.

The chain recombines TRBV27 with TRBJ1-2, with D maybe TRBD1 (5 bases). The CDR3 consists of 15 residues. Germline lookup yields CDR1 MNHEY and CDR2 SMNVEV (reference sequence). The V and J ends lost 1 base and 4 bases respectively, with 13 bases between them. Here the CDR3 reads CASSLFGGAAYGYTF. The CDR3 coding sequence is TGTGCCAGCAGTTTATTCGGAGGGGCAGCCTATGGCTACACCTTC.

Only one count was recorded for this clone. The rearrangement links TRBV4-2 to TRBJ1-4; TRBD1 matches at 7 bases. Germline values: CDR1 LGHNA, CDR2 YNFKEQ. The CDR3 totals 16 residues. Trimming removed 1 base from V and 5 bases from J; junction bases left unmatched: 7. Written as DNA, the CDR3 is TGTGCCAGCAGCCAAGCTTCGACAGGGAGGAATGAAAAACTGTTTTTT. This encodes CASSQASTGRNEKLFF.

This clone was observed a single time. The chain recombines TRBV18 with TRBJ2-7; TRBD1 matches at 7 bases. Germline CDR1 is KGHSH and CDR2 is LQKENI. This CDR3 region has 13 residues. V lost 8 bases, J lost 2 bases, and 6 bases stayed unmatched. The DNA of the CDR3 is TGTGCCAGCGCGCCCGGGACAGCCTACGAGCAGTACTTC. Its protein product is CASAPGTAYEQYF.

The V call is TRBV10-1, the J call TRBJ2-7; 7 bases agree with TRBD1. V lost 6 bases to trimming and J lost 6 bases; unmatched junction nucleotides: 5. CDR3 length: 12 amino acids. Per the germline V gene, CDR1 is WNHNN and CDR2 is SYGVQD (reference sequence). The CDR3 nucleotides are TGCGCCAGCAGCCAGACAGGGCCCGAGCAGTACTTC. This encodes CASSQTGPEQYF.

This clone has a single count. This chain uses TRBV7-6 with TRBJ2-6; 8 bases are a match to TRBD1. The CDR3 is 17 residues long. Germline V gives CDR1 SGHVS, CDR2 FNYEAQ. Trimming removed 2 bases from V and 1 base from J; junction bases left unmatched: 4. As DNA, the CDR3 is TGTGCCAGCAGCTTACCGGGACAGGTATCTGGGGCCAACGTCCTGACTTTC. Translating gives CASSLPGQVSGANVLTF.